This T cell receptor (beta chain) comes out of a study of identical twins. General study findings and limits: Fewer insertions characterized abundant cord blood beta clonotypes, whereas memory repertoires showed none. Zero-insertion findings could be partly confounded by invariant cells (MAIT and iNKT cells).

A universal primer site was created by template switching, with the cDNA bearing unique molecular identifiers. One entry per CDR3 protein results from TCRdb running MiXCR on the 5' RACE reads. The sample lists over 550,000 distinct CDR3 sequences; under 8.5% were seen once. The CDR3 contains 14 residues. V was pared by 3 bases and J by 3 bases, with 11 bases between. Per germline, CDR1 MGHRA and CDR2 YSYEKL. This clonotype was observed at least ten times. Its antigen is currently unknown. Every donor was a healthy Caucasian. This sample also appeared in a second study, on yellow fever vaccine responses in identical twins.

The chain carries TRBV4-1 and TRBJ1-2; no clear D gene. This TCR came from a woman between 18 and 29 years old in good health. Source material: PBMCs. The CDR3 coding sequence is TGCGCCAGCAGCCAGTCAGCAGCCTACTATGGCTACACCTTC. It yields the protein CASSQSAAYYGYTF.